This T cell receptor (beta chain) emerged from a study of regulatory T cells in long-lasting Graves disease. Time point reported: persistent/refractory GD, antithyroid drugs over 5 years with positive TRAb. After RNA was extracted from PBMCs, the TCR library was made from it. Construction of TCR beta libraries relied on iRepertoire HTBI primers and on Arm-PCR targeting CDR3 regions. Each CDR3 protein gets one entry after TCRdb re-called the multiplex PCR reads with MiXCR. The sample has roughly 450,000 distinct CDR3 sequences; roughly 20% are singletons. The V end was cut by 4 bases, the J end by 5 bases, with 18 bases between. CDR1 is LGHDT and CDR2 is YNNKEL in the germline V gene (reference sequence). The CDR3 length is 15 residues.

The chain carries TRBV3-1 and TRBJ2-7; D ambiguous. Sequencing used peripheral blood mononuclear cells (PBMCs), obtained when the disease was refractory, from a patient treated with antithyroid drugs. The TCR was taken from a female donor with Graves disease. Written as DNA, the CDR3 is TGTGCCAGCAGCCTTCGGAGAGGATACGTCGACGAGCAGTACTTC. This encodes CASSLRRGYVDEQYF.